A single sample gave rise to the 28 T cell receptor beta chains below, sequenced in a study of blood T cell repertoires in COVID-19. TCRdb's table, derived via immunoSEQ multiplex PCR, lists solely in-frame clones and lacks some. The table lists 150,000 to 200,000 clones, under 85% of them singletons, with around 8% in the top ten. What was sequenced was peripheral blood. All receptors derive from a woman aged 70 to 79 with COVID-19, enrolled during active disease.

The V call is TRBV28, the J call TRBJ1-5; 7 bases match TRBD1. Losses at the gene ends were 7 bases for V and 0 bases for J; bases not matched to a gene: 6. CDR3 length: 15 amino acids. Germline CDR1 reads MDHEN; CDR2 reads SYDVKM. As DNA, the CDR3 is TGTGCCAGCAACCGGGACAGCGATAGCAATCAGCCCCAGCATTTT. This gives the protein CASNRDSDSNQPQHF.

The chain recombines TRBV11-2 with TRBJ1-2; D may be TRBD1 (6 bases). V shed 3 bases and J shed 2 bases, with 13 bases lying between them. From germline, CDR1 is SGHAT and CDR2 FQNNGV. The CDR3 is made up of 15 amino acids. The CDR3 region is CASSLSSGANYGYTF. For the CDR3, the DNA is TGTGCCAGCAGCTTGTCATCAGGGGCCAACTATGGCTACACCTTC.

J is TRBJ1-1 and V is TRBV20-1, with D possibly matching TRBD1 (6 bases). V lost 1 base and J 8 bases, leaving 8 bases between the germline ends. Per germline, CDR1 DFQATT and CDR2 SNEGSKA (reference sequence). The CDR3 contains 11 residues. CDR3 nucleotide sequence: TGCAGTGCTAGAGTAGGGACAGAAGCTTTCTTT. It translates to CSARVGTEAFF.

The chain combines TRBV20-1 with TRBJ1-3, with D unclear. With 2 bases removed from V and 9 bases from J, the gap between germline ends came to 8 bases. Germline V gene lookup returns CDR1 DFQATT and CDR2 SNEGSKA (reference sequence). The length of the CDR3 is 11 residues. The CDR3 region is CSARYGGTIYF. The DNA for the CDR3 is TGCAGTGCTAGATACGGAGGCACCATATATTTT.

As regards this clone: Other DNA sequences in this sample translate to the same CDR3. The genes are TRBV5-1 and TRBJ1-1; a weak D match, TRBD1 (5 bases). The CDR3 is 14 residues long. Per germline, CDR1 SGHRS and CDR2 YFSETQ. Trimming shortened V by 1 base and J by 4 bases, and 11 bases separated the two germline ends. The CDR3 loop is CASSLTGVGTEAFF. CDR3 sequence (DNA): TGCGCCAGCAGCTTGACAGGTGTAGGCACTGAAGCTTTCTTT.

Comment on this clone: The same CDR3 is also encoded by other DNA sequences in this sample. This chain joins TRBV7-2 and TRBJ1-3; 7 bases fit TRBD1. The CDR3 contains 15 residues. CDR1 is SGHTA and CDR2 is FQGNSA in the germline V gene. Trimming at V came to 1 base and at J to 2 bases, leaving 2 bases not matched to a gene. The DNA of the CDR3 is TGTGCCAGCAGCTTAGACAGGGGAACTGGAAACACCATATATTTT. It encodes CASSLDRGTGNTIYF.

Of note for this clone: The same CDR3 can be traced to other DNA sequences in this sample. The chain has TRBV7-8 and TRBJ2-7, with 7 bases fitting TRBD2. Germline V gene lookup returns CDR1 SGHVS and CDR2 FQNEAQ. V was pared by 4 bases and J by 7 bases, with 4 bases of the junction left unmatched. This CDR3 is 12 amino acids long. This CDR3 is CASSSRAGEQYF. The CDR3 DNA is TGTGCCAGCAGCTCAAGAGCGGGAGAGCAGTACTTC.

The chain uses TRBV7-2 and TRBJ2-2, with 9 bases that match TRBD2. The CDR3 totals 17 residues. With 6 bases clipped from V and 4 bases from J, the junction kept 12 bases outside the gene matches. Germline V gives CDR1 SGHTA, CDR2 FQGNSA. The CDR3: CASSLLGTSLFTGELFF. Here the CDR3 DNA reads TGTGCCAGCAGTTTGCTCGGGACTAGCCTCTTCACCGGGGAGCTGTTTTTT.

This clone has only one observation. This chain uses TRBV11-2 with TRBJ1-1; 8 bases are shared with TRBD1. The germline V gene encodes CDR1 SGHAT and CDR2 FQNNGV. The CDR3 is 15 amino acids. V lost 1 base, J lost 5 bases, and 6 bases stayed unmatched. The DNA of the CDR3 is TGTGCCAGCAGCTTAGCGGACAGGGTTTGGACTGAAGCTTTCTTT. As protein: CASSLADRVWTEAFF.

The chain uses TRBV27 and TRBJ2-3, with 14 bases matching TRBD2. This CDR3 spans 18 amino acids. The germline CDR1 and CDR2 sequences are MNHEY and SMNVEV (reference sequence). Germline trimming cut 5 bases from V and 3 bases from J; bases unmatched to any gene: 10. CDR3 DNA: TGTGCCAGCAGTCCATGGGGACTAGCGGGAGCCGGGACAGATACGCAGTATTTT. Translated, it gives CASSPWGLAGAGTDTQYF.

This chain links TRBV3-1 (or the pseudogene TRBV3-2) with TRBJ2-2, with 8 positions matching TRBD1. Germline V gene data show CDR1 as LGHDT and CDR2 as YNNKEL (reference sequence). V shed 3 bases and J 3 bases; nucleotides not matched to a gene: 9. The CDR3 is made up of 17 amino acids. The CDR3 sequence: CASSHRKTGGYTGELFF. The CDR3 bases are TGTGCCAGCAGCCATAGAAAAACAGGGGGGTACACCGGGGAGCTGTTTTTT.

The rearrangement links TRBV3-1 (or the pseudogene TRBV3-2) to TRBJ2-4, with 7 nucleotides matching TRBD2. The V and J ends lost 5 bases and 0 bases, in that order; junction bases with no gene match: 7. Germline V gene data show CDR1 as LGHDT and CDR2 as YNNKEL (reference sequence). There are 16 residues in the CDR3. DNA for the CDR3: TGTGCCAGCAGCTACGGCGGGGGACCAGCCAAAAACATTCAGTACTTC. Its protein is CASSYGGGPAKNIQYF.

V usage is TRBV30 and J usage is TRBJ2-2; no firm D call. The CDR3 runs 14 residues. Germline V gives CDR1 GTSNPN, CDR2 SVGIG (reference sequence). The V end lost 0 bases, the J end lost 5 bases, and 10 bases lay between the germline ends. The CDR3 here is CAWSVNLATGELFF. CDR3 nucleotide sequence: TGTGCCTGGAGTGTCAACTTAGCTACCGGGGAGCTGTTTTTT.

The chain carries TRBV29-1 and TRBJ2-5; the D is unclear. Trimming took off 3 bases at V and 5 bases at J, with 22 bases between the two ends. Germline V CDR1 and CDR2: SQVTM, ANQGSEA. This CDR3 spans 16 amino acids. CDR3 region: CSVEKLGQAFYETQYF. The CDR3 bases are TGCAGCGTTGAGAAGTTGGGCCAGGCGTTCTACGAGACCCAGTACTTC. Looking up the rest from reference TRBV29-1 and TRBJ2-5 gives the full variable domain: SAVISQKPSRDICQRGTSLTIQCQVDSQVTMMFWYRQQPGQSLTLIATANQGSEATYESGFVIDKFPISRPNLTFSTLTVSNMSPEDSSIYLCSVEKLGQAFYETQYFGPGTRLLVL.

CDR3 region: CASSLAGVYGYTF. For the CDR3, the DNA is TGTGCCAGCAGCTTGGCAGGTGTCTATGGCTACACCTTC. V is TRBV5-4 and J is TRBJ1-2; D call uncertain. V lost 0 bases to trimming and J lost 4 bases, with 7 bases between them. Per the germline V gene, CDR1 is SGHNT and CDR2 is YYREEE (reference sequence). This CDR3 spans 13 amino acids.

CDR3 loop: CASSLAQMRLAGASEQFF. CDR3 DNA sequence: TGCGCCAGCAGCTTGGCTCAAATGAGACTAGCGGGAGCTAGTGAGCAGTTCTTC. V is TRBV5-1 and J is TRBJ2-1, with 12 bases that match TRBD2. Trimming took 0 bases from V and 9 from J; bases not matched to a gene: 13. The CDR3 sequence is 18 residues long. Germline CDR1 is SGHRS and CDR2 is YFSETQ.

The V call is TRBV4-3, the J call TRBJ1-6; unclear D gene. The CDR3 loop spans 13 amino acids. V was cut by 0 bases and J by 11 bases, with 8 bases left in between. Germline-derived CDR1 and CDR2 are LGHNA and YSLEER. DNA of the CDR3: TGCGCCAGCAGCCAAGAAGGAGGAACACCCCTCCACTTT. It encodes CASSQEGGTPLHF.

The V call is TRBV5-5, the J call TRBJ1-1; TRBD1 aligns across 9 bases. Germline CDR1 and CDR2: SGHKS and YYEKEE (reference sequence). J lost 11 bases, V lost 2 bases, and 4 bases had no gene match. The CDR3 sequence is 12 residues long. The CDR3 region has the DNA TGTGCCAGCAGCTTAACCGGGACAGGGGCTTTCTTT. As protein: CASSLTGTGAFF.

The J gene is TRBJ1-2, the V gene TRBV5-5, with D possibly TRBD1 on 6 matching bases. V dropped 2 bases and J dropped 4 bases, with 18 bases sitting between them. The CDR3 loop spans 16 amino acids. Germline V lookup: CDR1 SGHKS, CDR2 YYEKEE (reference sequence). CDR3 nucleotide sequence: TGTGCCAGCAGCTTAGGGGCCGGGGACACCTTCTATGGCTACACCTTC. This codes for CASSLGAGDTFYGYTF.

The chain combines TRBV14 with TRBJ2-2, with 11 bases fitting TRBD1. The germline gives CDR1 SGHDN, CDR2 FVKESK. The CDR3 covers 18 residues. Trimming at V came to 5 bases and at J to 4 bases, leaving 12 bases not matched to a gene. DNA for the CDR3: TGTGCCAGCAGCTCTCGGACAGGGGGCAGTTTGGGCACCGGGGAGCTGTTTTTT. Its translation: CASSSRTGGSLGTGELFF.

The chain joins TRBV13 to TRBJ2-7; 9 bases map to TRBD2. Germline values: CDR1 PRHDT, CDR2 FYEKMQ (reference sequence). V lost 5 bases to trimming and J lost 1 base; unmatched junction nucleotides: 3. There are 14 residues in the CDR3. This CDR3 is CASSLTSGSYEQYF. The DNA of the CDR3 is TGTGCCAGCAGCCTGACTAGCGGATCCTACGAGCAGTACTTC. The full variable domain, completed using reference TRBV13 and TRBJ2-7, is AAGVIQSPRHLIKEKRETATLKCYPIPRHDTVYWYQQGPGQDPQFLISFYEKMQSDKGSIPDRFSAQQFSDYHSELNMSSLELGDSALYFCASSLTSGSYEQYFGPGTRLTVT.

The chain is built from TRBV7-2 and TRBJ2-7; 8 bases align to TRBD1. The CDR3 runs 12 residues. Trimming cost V 5 bases and J 7 bases; bases outside gene matches: 4. Germline values: CDR1 SGHTA, CDR2 FQGNSA. CDR3 amino acids: CASSPTGGEQYF. CDR3 bases: TGTGCCAGCAGCCCTACAGGGGGGGAGCAGTACTTC.

The chain carries TRBV5-1 and TRBJ2-7; 15 nucleotides line up with TRBD2. The CDR3 covers 15 residues. Trimming took 5 bases from V and 6 from J; bases not matched to a gene: 6. Germline CDR1 is SGHRS and CDR2 is YFSETQ. The chain's CDR3 is CASRGLAGGSGEQYF. As DNA, the CDR3 is TGCGCCAGCAGGGGACTAGCGGGAGGTTCGGGCGAGCAGTACTTC.

The V call is TRBV20-1, the J call TRBJ2-7, with D tentatively TRBD2 (6 bases). V was trimmed by 3 bases and J by 0 bases, leaving 15 bases between them. The length of the CDR3 is 15 residues. Germline CDR1 DFQATT, CDR2 SNEGSKA (reference sequence). CDR3 sequence: CSASPTRLSSYEQYF. The CDR3 coding sequence is TGCAGTGCTAGTCCGACTAGACTGAGCTCCTACGAGCAGTACTTC.

A few counts support this clone. This chain links TRBV28 with TRBJ2-5; TRBD2 might be the D (5 bases). V lost 4 bases to trimming and J lost 8 bases, with 17 bases between them. This CDR3 contains 14 residues. The germline CDR1 and CDR2 sequences are MDHEN and SYDVKM. CDR3 in amino acids: CASSSPGTRGTQYF. The CDR3 nucleotides are TGTGCCAGCAGTTCTCCGGGAACCAGAGGCACCCAGTACTTC. The whole variable domain, remainder taken from reference TRBV28 and TRBJ2-5, is DVKVTQSSRYLVKRTGEKVFLECVQDMDHENMFWYRQDPGLGLRLIYFSYDVKMKEKGDIPEGYSVSREKKERFSLILESASTNQTSMYLCASSSPGTRGTQYFGPGTRLLVL.

This clone was picked up one time. The chain uses TRBV30 and TRBJ1-1; D is perhaps TRBD1 (6 bases). V shed 6 bases and J shed 1 base, with 9 bases lying between them. The CDR3 loop spans 12 amino acids. Germline V gene sequence: CDR1 GTSNPN, CDR2 SVGIG (reference sequence). Here the CDR3 DNA reads TGTGCCTGCACAGGGTCGAACACTGAAGCTTTCTTT. Protein: CACTGSNTEAFF.

The chain uses TRBV7-2 and TRBJ1-1; 8 bases are shared with TRBD1. The CDR3 totals 13 residues. Germline V gene lookup returns CDR1 SGHTA and CDR2 FQGNSA. V lost 8 bases and J lost 11; bases outside the gene matches: 13. For the CDR3, the DNA is TGTGCCAGCCTCCCGGGACAGGCGGCCTCCGCTTTCTTT. It is translated as CASLPGQAASAFF.

The CDR3 protein is CASSLEGEGETDSNQPQHF. The DNA of the CDR3 is TGTGCCAGCAGCTTGGAGGGCGAGGGGGAGACGGATAGCAATCAGCCCCAGCATTTT. V usage is TRBV5-6 and J usage is TRBJ1-5, with D maybe TRBD1 (6 bases). The V end lost 0 bases, the J end lost 0 bases, and 19 bases lay between the germline ends. The germline V gene encodes CDR1 SGHDT and CDR2 YYEEEE. The CDR3 consists of 19 residues.